This TCR beta chain was documented in a study of blood T cells in healthy people across ages. About this clonotype: Its target is not known.

This CDR3 spans 15 amino acids. The germline CDR1 and CDR2 sequences are DFQATT and SNEGSKA (reference sequence). For the second PCR, which ran for about 6 to 11 cycles, a sample-barcoded 5' primer and a J-beta primer mix were used. Using its own MiXCR run on the 5' RACE reads, TCRdb lists one record per CDR3 protein. The data contain around 600,000 distinct CDR3 sequences, 47% of them seen just once; the ten biggest clones take up 20% to 25%. The study's findings and limits: While age rose, TCR beta diversity per million T cells dropped in a roughly linear way. Donor CMV infection status was unknown, possibly confounding age-related changes in expanded clonotypes.

The sequence derives from a man older than 75 in good health. The chain employs TRBV20-1 and TRBJ2-5; TRBD2 matches 14 bases. Gene TRBJ2-7 matches the end of the DNA better, so the J call may be wrong. Specimen: blood. As DNA, the CDR3 is TGCAGTGCAGGCAGGACTAGCGGGAGGTCCCACGAGCAGTACTTC. Its protein product is CSAGRTSGRSHEQYF.